One sample yielded the 13 T cell receptor beta chains listed below, sequenced in a study of cytomegalovirus exposure and HLA in healthy donors. This PCR relied on a set of 60 Vbeta primers and 13 Jbeta primers. Profiling relied on immunoSEQ multiplex PCR, and the TCRdb table lists in-frame clones only, not all of them. The table records about 120,000 clones, around 81% of them present only once. The sequenced material came from PBMCs. The receptors were gathered from a woman in her forties in good health and CMV-seronegative.

J is TRBJ1-2 and V is TRBV7-2; 8 positions match TRBD1. The CDR3 extends over 14 amino acids. CDR1 and CDR2 from the germline V gene are SGHTA and FQGNSA. The V segment lost 2 bases and the J segment 8 bases; nucleotides outside the gene matches: 7. The CDR3 DNA is TGTGCCAGCAGCTTACCGCCAGGGGGCTACGGCTACACCTTC. Protein product: CASSLPPGGYGYTF. Full variable domain (missing parts from reference TRBV7-2 and TRBJ1-2): GAGVSQSPSNKVTEKGKDVELRCDPISGHTALYWYRQSLGQGLEFLIYFQGNSAPDKSGLPSDRFSAERTGGSVSTLTIQRTQQEDSAVYLCASSLPPGGYGYTFGSGTRLTVV.

The V call is TRBV10-3, the J call TRBJ2-3; 9 positions agree with TRBD1. V lost 7 bases and J lost 1; bases outside the gene matches: 9. Germline lookup yields CDR1 ENHRY and CDR2 SYGVKD. The length of the CDR3 is 16 residues. CDR3 region: CAIKMLRDRGTDTQYF. The CDR3 DNA reads as TGTGCCATCAAAATGCTCCGGGACAGGGGCACAGATACGCAGTATTTT.

The chain employs TRBV27 and TRBJ2-7, with D tentatively TRBD1 (6 bases). Trimming cost V 2 bases and J 4 bases, with 12 bases left between them. In germline, CDR1 is MNHEY, CDR2 SMNVEV (reference sequence). This CDR3 region has 14 residues. DNA for the CDR3: TGTGCCAGCAGTTTAAGGGGGAACCTGTACGAGCAGTACTTC. This encodes CASSLRGNLYEQYF.

The chain uses TRBV5-1 and TRBJ2-3, with a possible D match to TRBD2 (6 bases). V lost 8 bases and J lost 5, with 18 bases in between. This CDR3 comprises 14 residues. Germline V lookup: CDR1 SGHRS, CDR2 YFSETQ. The CDR3 region is CASTSGGFGDTQYF. CDR3 sequence (DNA): TGCGCCAGTACCAGTGGAGGGTTCGGAGATACGCAGTATTTT. Full variable domain (outside the CDR3, taken from reference TRBV5-1 and TRBJ2-3): KAGVTQTPRYLIKTRGQQVTLSCSPISGHRSVSWYQQTPGQGLQFLFEYFSETQRNKGNFPGRFSGRQFSNSRSEMNVSTLELGDSALYLCASTSGGFGDTQYFGPGTRLTVL.

V and J are TRBV30 and TRBJ2-5, with D possibly TRBD1 on 6 matching bases. V was shortened by 5 bases and J by 0 bases, with 10 bases between the two germline ends. Germline CDR1 GTSNPN, CDR2 SVGIG (reference sequence). CDR3 size: 13 residues. The CDR3 sequence is CAWGRGHQETQYF. The CDR3 nucleotides read TGTGCCTGGGGCAGGGGTCACCAAGAGACCCAGTACTTC.

The chain joins TRBV11-3 to TRBJ2-5; maybe TRBD2 (5 bases). The CDR3 contains 13 residues. V was cut by 0 bases and J by 11 bases, with 13 bases left in between. Germline CDR1 and CDR2: SGHNT and YENEEA. The CDR3 sequence is CASSLDLLAKQYF. CDR3 nucleotides: TGTGCCAGCAGCTTAGATCTCCTAGCTAAGCAGTACTTC.

The chain is built from TRBV27 and TRBJ2-7, with 10 positions matching TRBD2. V gave up 2 bases and J gave up 0 bases; unmatched junction bases: 1. The germline V gene has CDR1 MNHEY and CDR2 SMNVEV (reference sequence). The CDR3 extends over 15 amino acids. CDR3: CASSLERGGSYEQYF. For the CDR3, the DNA is TGTGCCAGCAGTTTAGAGCGGGGGGGCTCCTACGAGCAGTACTTC.

The chain uses TRBV29-1 and TRBJ2-5; D is perhaps TRBD2 (6 bases). The CDR3 length is 11 residues. Looked up from germline, CDR1 is SQVTM and CDR2 is ANQGSEA. V was cut by 4 bases and J by 5 bases, with 8 bases left in between. The CDR3 is CSVASGETQYF. CDR3 coding DNA: TGCAGCGTTGCCAGCGGGGAGACCCAGTACTTC.

The chain carries TRBV6-5 and TRBJ1-2; 7 bases match TRBD1. Germline CDR1 reads MNHEY; CDR2 reads SVGAGI. CDR3 length: 15 amino acids. The V segment lost 2 bases and the J segment 4 bases; nucleotides outside the gene matches: 7. The chain's CDR3 is CASSYKTGLGYGYTF. The CDR3 DNA is TGTGCCAGCAGTTACAAGACAGGGCTCGGCTATGGCTACACCTTC.

This sequence joins TRBV15 and TRBJ1-2, with TRBD1 as a possible D gene (6 bases). The CDR3 loop spans 16 amino acids. Per the germline V gene, CDR1 is LNHNV and CDR2 is YYDKDF (reference sequence). V was clipped by 0 bases and J by 7 bases, with 18 bases between them. In nucleotides, the CDR3 is TGTGCCACCAGCAGAGAGGAAAAGGGGGGGGCTCTTGGCTACACCTTC. The encoded protein is CATSREEKGGALGYTF.

This chain connects TRBV7-9 to TRBJ1-1; tentatively, D is TRBD1 (6 bases). The CDR3 loop spans 19 amino acids. Trimming pared 1 base from V and 3 bases from J, leaving 24 bases between. Germline V gene data show CDR1 as SEHNR and CDR2 as FQNEAQ (reference sequence). CDR3 sequence: CASSLDWLGWDNTDTEAFF. DNA of the CDR3: TGTGCCAGCAGCTTAGATTGGCTGGGATGGGACAATACGGACACTGAAGCTTTCTTT.

The chain uses TRBV27 and TRBJ2-1; TRBD2 matches at 11 bases. CDR1 and CDR2 from the germline V gene are MNHEY and SMNVEV (reference sequence). V trimming: 7 bases; J trimming: 7 bases; junction bases outside the gene matches: 12. There are 16 residues in the CDR3. The CDR3 loop is CASTSDSGRAGNEQFF. CDR3 sequence (DNA): TGTGCCAGCACCTCGGATAGCGGGAGGGCGGGGAATGAGCAGTTCTTC.

The chain is built from TRBV21-1 and TRBJ1-5. TRBV21-1 is given as a pseudogene. CDR3 length: 20 amino acids. The CDR3 loop reads CASSKNPAIGFRGGNQPQHF. CDR3 in DNA: TGTGCCAGCAGCAAGAATCCTGCCATAGGTTTTCGGGGAGGCAATCAGCCCCAGCATTTT.